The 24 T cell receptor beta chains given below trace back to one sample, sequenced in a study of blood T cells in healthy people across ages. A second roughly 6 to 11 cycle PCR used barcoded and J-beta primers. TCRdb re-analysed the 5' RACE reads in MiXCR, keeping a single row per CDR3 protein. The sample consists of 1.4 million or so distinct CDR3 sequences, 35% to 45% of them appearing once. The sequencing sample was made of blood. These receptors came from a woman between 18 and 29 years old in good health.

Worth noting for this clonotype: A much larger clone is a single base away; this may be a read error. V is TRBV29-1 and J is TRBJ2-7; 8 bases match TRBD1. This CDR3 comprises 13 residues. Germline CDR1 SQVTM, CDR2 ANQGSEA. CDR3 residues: CSGGDRSSDEQYF. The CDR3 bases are TGCAGCGGAGGGGACAGGAGCTCCGACGAGCAGTACTTC.

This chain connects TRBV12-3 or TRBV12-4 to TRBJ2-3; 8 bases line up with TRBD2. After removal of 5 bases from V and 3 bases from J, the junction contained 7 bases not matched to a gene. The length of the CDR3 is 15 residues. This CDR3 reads CASSVTSVSTDTQYF. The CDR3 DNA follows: TGTGCCAGCAGTGTGACTAGCGTATCGACAGATACGCAGTATTTT.

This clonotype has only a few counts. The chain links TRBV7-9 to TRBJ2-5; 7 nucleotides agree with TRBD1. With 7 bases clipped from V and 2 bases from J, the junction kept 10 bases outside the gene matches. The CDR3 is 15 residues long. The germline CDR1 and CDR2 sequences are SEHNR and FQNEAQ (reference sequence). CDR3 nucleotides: TGTGCCAGCATCACAGGGGCGTCCATTCAAGAGACCCAGTACTTC. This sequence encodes CASITGASIQETQYF. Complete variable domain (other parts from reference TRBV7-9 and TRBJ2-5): DTGVSQNPRHKITKRGQNVTFRCDPISEHNRLYWYRQTLGQGPEFLTYFQNEAQLEKSRLLSDRFSAERPKGSFSTLEIQRTEQGDSAMYLCASITGASIQETQYFGPGTRLLVL.

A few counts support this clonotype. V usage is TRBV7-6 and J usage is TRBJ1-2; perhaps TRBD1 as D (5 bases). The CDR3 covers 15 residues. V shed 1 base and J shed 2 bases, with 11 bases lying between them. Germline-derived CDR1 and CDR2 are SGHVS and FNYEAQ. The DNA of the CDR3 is TGTGCCAGCAGCTTAGAGCCGGGACTAAACTATGGCTACACCTTC. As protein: CASSLEPGLNYGYTF.

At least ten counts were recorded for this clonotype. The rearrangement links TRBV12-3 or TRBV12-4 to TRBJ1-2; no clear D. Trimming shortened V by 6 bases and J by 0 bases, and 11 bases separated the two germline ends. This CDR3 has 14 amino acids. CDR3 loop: CASSLSSPNYGYTF. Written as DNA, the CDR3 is TGTGCCAGCAGCCTCTCCTCTCCTAACTATGGCTACACCTTC.

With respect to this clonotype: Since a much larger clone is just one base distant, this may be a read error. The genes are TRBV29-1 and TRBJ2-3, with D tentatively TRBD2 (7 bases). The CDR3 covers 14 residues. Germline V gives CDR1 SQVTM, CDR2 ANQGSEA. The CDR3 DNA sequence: TGCAGCTCGATTACTCGGGGGGCGCGGGATACGCGGTATTTT. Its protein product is CSSITRGARDTRYF.

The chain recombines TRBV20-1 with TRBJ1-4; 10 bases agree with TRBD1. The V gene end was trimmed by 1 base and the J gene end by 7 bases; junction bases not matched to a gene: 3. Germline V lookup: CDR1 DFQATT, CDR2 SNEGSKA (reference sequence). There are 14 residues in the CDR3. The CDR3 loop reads CSARGTGGGEKLFF. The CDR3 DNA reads TGCAGTGCTAGAGGGACAGGGGGAGGTGAAAAACTGTTTTTT.

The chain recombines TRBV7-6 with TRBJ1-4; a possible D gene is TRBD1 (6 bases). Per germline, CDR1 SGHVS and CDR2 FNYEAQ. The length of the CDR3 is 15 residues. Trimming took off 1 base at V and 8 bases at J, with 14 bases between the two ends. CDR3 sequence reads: CASSLVGGAREKLFF. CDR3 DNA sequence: TGTGCCAGCAGCTTAGTAGGGGGAGCACGGGAAAAACTGTTTTTT.

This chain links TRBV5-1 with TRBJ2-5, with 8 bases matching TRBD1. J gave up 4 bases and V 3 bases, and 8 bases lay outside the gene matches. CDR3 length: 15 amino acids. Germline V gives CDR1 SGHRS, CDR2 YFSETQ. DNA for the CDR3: TGCGCCAGCAGCTCCTACAGGGGGTATATAGAGACCCAGTACTTC. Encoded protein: CASSSYRGYIETQYF.

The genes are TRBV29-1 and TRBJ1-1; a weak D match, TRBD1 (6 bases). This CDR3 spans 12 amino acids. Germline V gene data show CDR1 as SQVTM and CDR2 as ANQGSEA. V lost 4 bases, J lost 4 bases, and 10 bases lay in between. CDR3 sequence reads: CSVAGATTEAFF. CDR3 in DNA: TGCAGCGTTGCGGGGGCTACCACTGAAGCTTTCTTT.

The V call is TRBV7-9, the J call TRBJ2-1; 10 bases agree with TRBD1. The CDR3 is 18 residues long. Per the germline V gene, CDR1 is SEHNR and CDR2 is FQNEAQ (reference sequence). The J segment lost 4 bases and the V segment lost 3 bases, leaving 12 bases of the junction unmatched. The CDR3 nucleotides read TGTGCCAGCAGCTTTAGCTTGACAGGGGGCTTCAGATACAATGAGCAGTTCTTC. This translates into CASSFSLTGGFRYNEQFF.

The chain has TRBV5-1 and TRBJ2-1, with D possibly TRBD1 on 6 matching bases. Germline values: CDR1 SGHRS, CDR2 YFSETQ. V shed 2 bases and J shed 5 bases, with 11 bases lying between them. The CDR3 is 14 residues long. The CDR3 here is CASSFGQGNNEQFF. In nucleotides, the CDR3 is TGCGCCAGCAGCTTCGGGCAGGGGAACAATGAGCAGTTCTTC.

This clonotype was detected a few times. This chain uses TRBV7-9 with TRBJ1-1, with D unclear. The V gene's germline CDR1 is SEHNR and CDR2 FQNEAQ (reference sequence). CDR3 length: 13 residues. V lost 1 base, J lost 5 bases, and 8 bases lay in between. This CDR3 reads CASSLGALTEAFF. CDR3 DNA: TGTGCCAGCAGCTTAGGGGCTTTGACTGAAGCTTTCTTT.

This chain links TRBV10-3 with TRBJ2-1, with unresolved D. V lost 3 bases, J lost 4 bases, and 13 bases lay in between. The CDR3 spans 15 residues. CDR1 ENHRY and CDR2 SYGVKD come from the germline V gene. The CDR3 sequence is CAISEFGGDYNEQFF. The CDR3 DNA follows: TGTGCCATCAGTGAATTTGGTGGAGATTACAATGAGCAGTTCTTC.

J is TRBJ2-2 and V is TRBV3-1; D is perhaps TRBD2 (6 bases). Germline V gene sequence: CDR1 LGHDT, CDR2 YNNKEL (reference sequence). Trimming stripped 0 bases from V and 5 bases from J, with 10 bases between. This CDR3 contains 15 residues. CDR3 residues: CASSQETSNTGELFF. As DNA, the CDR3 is TGTGCCAGCAGCCAAGAAACTAGCAATACCGGGGAGCTGTTTTTT.

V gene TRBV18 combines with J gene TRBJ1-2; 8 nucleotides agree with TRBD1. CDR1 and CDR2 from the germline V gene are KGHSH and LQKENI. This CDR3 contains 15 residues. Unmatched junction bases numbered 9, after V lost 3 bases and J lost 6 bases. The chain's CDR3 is CASSPTTGEGHGYTF. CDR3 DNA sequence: TGTGCCAGCTCACCCACGACAGGGGAGGGCCATGGCTACACCTTC.

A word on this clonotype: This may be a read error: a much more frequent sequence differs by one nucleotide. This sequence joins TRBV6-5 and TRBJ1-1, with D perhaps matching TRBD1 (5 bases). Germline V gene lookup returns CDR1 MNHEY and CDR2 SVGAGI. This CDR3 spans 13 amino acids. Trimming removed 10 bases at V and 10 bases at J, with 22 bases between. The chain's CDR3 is CANTSGAMSGAFF. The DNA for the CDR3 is TGTGCCAACACATCCGGGGCGATGAGCGGAGCTTTCTTT.

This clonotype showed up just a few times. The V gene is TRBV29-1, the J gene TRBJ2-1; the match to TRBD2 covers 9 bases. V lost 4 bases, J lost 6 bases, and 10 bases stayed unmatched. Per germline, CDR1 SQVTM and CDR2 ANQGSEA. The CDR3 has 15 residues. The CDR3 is CSVGARLAAANEQFF. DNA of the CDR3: TGCAGCGTTGGAGCGAGACTAGCGGCCGCCAATGAGCAGTTCTTC.

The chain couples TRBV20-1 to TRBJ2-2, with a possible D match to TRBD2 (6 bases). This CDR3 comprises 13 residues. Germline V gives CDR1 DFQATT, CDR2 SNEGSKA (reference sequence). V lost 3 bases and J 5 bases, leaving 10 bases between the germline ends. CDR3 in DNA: TGCAGTGCTAGCGGGAGCGAGACCGGGGAGCTGTTTTTT. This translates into CSASGSETGELFF.

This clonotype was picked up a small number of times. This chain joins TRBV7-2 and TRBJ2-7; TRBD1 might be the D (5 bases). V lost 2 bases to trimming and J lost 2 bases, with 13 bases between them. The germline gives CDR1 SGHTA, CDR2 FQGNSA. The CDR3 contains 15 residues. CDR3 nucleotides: TGTGCCAGCAGCTTATGGTGGCAGGGCACCTACGAGCAGTACTTC. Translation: CASSLWWQGTYEQYF.

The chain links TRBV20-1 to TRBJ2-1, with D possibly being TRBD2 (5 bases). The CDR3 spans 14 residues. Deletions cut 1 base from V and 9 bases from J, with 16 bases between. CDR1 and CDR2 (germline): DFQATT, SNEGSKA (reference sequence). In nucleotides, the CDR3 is TGCAGTGCTAGAGTACAGCTTGTCCGGGGTGAGCAGTTCTTC. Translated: CSARVQLVRGEQFF.

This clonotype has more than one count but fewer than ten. CDR3 in amino acids: CASSPGQRTPLSNEQFF. For the CDR3, the DNA is TGTGCCAGCAGTCCCGGACAGCGTACTCCTCTTTCAAATGAGCAGTTCTTC. The J gene is TRBJ2-1, the V gene TRBV12-3 or TRBV12-4, with D maybe TRBD1 (6 bases). This CDR3 contains 17 residues. The V end was cut by 5 bases, the J end by 7 bases, with 24 bases between.

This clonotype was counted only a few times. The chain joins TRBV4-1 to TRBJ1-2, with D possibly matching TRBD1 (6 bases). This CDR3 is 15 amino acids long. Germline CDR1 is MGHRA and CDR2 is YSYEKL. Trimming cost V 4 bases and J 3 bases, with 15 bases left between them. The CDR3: CASSPSGGADYGYTF. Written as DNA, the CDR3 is TGCGCCAGCAGCCCTTCCGGGGGCGCGGACTATGGCTACACCTTC.

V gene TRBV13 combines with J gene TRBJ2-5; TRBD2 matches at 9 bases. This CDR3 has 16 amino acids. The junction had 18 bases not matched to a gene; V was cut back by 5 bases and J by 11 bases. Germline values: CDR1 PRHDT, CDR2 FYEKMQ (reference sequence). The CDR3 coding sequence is TGTGCCAGCAGCCTCCATGGACTAGCGATCGGGAGTGAGCAGTACTTC. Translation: CASSLHGLAIGSEQYF.